This passage covers 19 T cell receptor beta chains from one sample sequenced in a study of blood T cell repertoires in COVID-19. Assay: immunoSEQ multiplex PCR; the TCRdb copy retains only in-frame clones and omits some. The table includes roughly 120,000 clones, 87% detected once. Specimen: peripheral blood. These receptors were taken from an older woman with acute or convalescent COVID-19.

The chain uses TRBV4-1 and TRBJ1-4; D is undetermined. The CDR3 totals 17 residues. Trimming stripped 3 bases from V and 0 bases from J, with 14 bases between. Per the germline V gene, CDR1 is MGHRA and CDR2 is YSYEKL. CDR3 DNA sequence: TGCGCCAGCAGCCATGCCCCGTGGCCCTCAACTAATGAAAAACTGTTTTTT. Translation gives CASSHAPWPSTNEKLFF.

This clone has only one observation. The chain uses TRBV5-1 and TRBJ1-4; D may be TRBD1 (6 bases). The CDR3 spans 16 residues. Germline CDR1 and CDR2: SGHRS and YFSETQ. Trimming cost V 1 base and J 6 bases, with 16 bases left between them. CDR3 region: CASSLYFRGGDEKLFF. CDR3 in DNA: TGCGCCAGCAGCTTGTATTTCAGGGGAGGGGATGAAAAACTGTTTTTT.

This clone was observed once. The chain has TRBV10-3 and TRBJ1-3, with 7 bases that match TRBD1. V shed 6 bases and J 0 bases; nucleotides not matched to a gene: 5. The germline V gene encodes CDR1 ENHRY and CDR2 SYGVKD. The CDR3 is 15 amino acids. The CDR3, as DNA: TGTGCCATCAGCGGTACAGGGGTCTCTGGAAACACCATATATTTT. It encodes CAISGTGVSGNTIYF.

This clone was recorded only once. The V call is TRBV14, the J call TRBJ1-2, with 7 bases matching TRBD1. CDR3 length: 16 residues. Per the germline V gene, CDR1 is SGHDN and CDR2 is FVKESK. Trimming took 3 bases from V and 4 from J; bases not matched to a gene: 11. CDR3 loop: CASSQKGGRGGYGYTF. Written as DNA, the CDR3 is TGTGCCAGCAGCCAGAAAGGGGGCAGGGGCGGCTATGGCTACACCTTC. The whole variable domain, filled in from reference TRBV14 and TRBJ1-2, reads EAGVTQFPSHSVIEKGQTVTLRCDPISGHDNLYWYRRVMGKEIKFLLHFVKESKQDESGMPNNRFLAERTGGTYSTLKVQPAELEDSGVYFCASSQKGGRGGYGYTFGSGTRLTVV.

V is TRBV28 and J is TRBJ1-1; possible D gene TRBD1, 6 bases. The length of the CDR3 is 15 residues. Germline V gene lookup returns CDR1 MDHEN and CDR2 SYDVKM. V lost 5 bases, J lost 5 bases, and 18 bases lay in between. This CDR3 reads CASSNHGGANTEAFF. CDR3 nucleotide sequence: TGTGCCAGCAGTAACCACGGGGGGGCGAATACTGAAGCTTTCTTT.

The chain recombines TRBV18 with TRBJ1-4; D remains unclear. Trimming took off 6 bases at V and 7 bases at J, with 9 bases between the two ends. There are 12 residues in the CDR3. Germline values: CDR1 KGHSH, CDR2 LQKENI. CDR3 nucleotide sequence: TGTGCCAGCTCTCCAGAGGGTGAAAAACTGTTTTTT. Translation gives CASSPEGEKLFF.

The chain uses TRBV15 and TRBJ1-5, with D maybe TRBD1 (6 bases). The CDR3 has 16 amino acids. The ends were cut back, 3 bases at V and 0 bases at J, with 12 bases in the middle. CDR1 is LNHNV and CDR2 is YYDKDF in the germline V gene (reference sequence). In nucleotides, the CDR3 is TGTGCCACCAGCAGGGAGACAGGCCATAGCAATCAGCCCCAGCATTTT. Protein product: CATSRETGHSNQPQHF.

This chain connects TRBV19 to TRBJ1-5, with 9 bases lining up with TRBD1. J gave up 7 bases and V 9 bases, and 10 bases lay outside the gene matches. Germline V gene lookup returns CDR1 LNHDA and CDR2 SQIVND (reference sequence). The CDR3 is 14 amino acids. Written as DNA, the CDR3 is TGTGCCAGCACGGTGACAGGGGGGAAACAGCCCCAGCATTTT. It is translated as CASTVTGGKQPQHF. Variable domain in full (rest from reference TRBV19 and TRBJ1-5): DGGITQSPKYLFRKEGQNVTLSCEQNLNHDAMYWYRQDPGQGLRLIYYSQIVNDFQKGDIAEGYSVSREKKESFPLTVTSAQKNPTAFYLCASTVTGGKQPQHFGDGTRLSIL.

J is TRBJ1-1 and V is TRBV5-1; a possible D gene is TRBD1 (5 bases). Germline CDR1 is SGHRS and CDR2 is YFSETQ. V lost 5 bases and J 0 bases, leaving 17 bases between the germline ends. This CDR3 has 16 residues. Here the CDR3 DNA reads TGCGCCAGCAGTCCAAATGGGGCGGGAGTGAACACTGAAGCTTTCTTT. Translated: CASSPNGAGVNTEAFF.

In its sample, this clone was seen a few times. This chain connects TRBV4-1 to TRBJ1-2; TRBD1 is a possible D gene (5 bases). Trimming shortened V by 0 bases and J by 5 bases, and 13 bases separated the two germline ends. Germline V CDR1 and CDR2: MGHRA, YSYEKL. This CDR3 is built from 15 residues. The CDR3 reads CASSQDEQGLYGYTF. CDR3 DNA sequence: TGCGCCAGCAGCCAAGATGAGCAGGGATTGTATGGCTACACCTTC.

This chain joins TRBV11-2 and TRBJ2-5; possibly TRBD2 for D (5 bases). With 6 bases removed from V and 10 bases from J, the gap between germline ends came to 21 bases. The V gene's germline CDR1 is SGHAT and CDR2 FQNNGV. The CDR3 sequence is 14 residues long. The CDR3, as DNA: TGTGCCAGCAGTTTGGCCGGGAACCCCGCCAGCCAGTACTTC. This translates into CASSLAGNPASQYF.

The genes are TRBV3-1 (or the pseudogene TRBV3-2) and TRBJ1-1, with D hard to call. In germline, CDR1 is LGHDT, CDR2 YNNKEL (reference sequence). V gave up 4 bases and J gave up 4 bases, with 10 bases separating them. The CDR3 runs to 13 residues. This CDR3 is CASSRDGGTEAFF. DNA for the CDR3: TGTGCCAGCAGCCGTGATGGAGGCACTGAAGCTTTCTTT.

CDR3 protein: CASSQRQGRTYGYTF. In DNA form, the CDR3 reads TGTGCCAGCAGCCAAAGACAGGGGAGGACCTATGGCTACACCTTC. This sequence joins TRBV14 and TRBJ1-2, with 8 bases matching TRBD1. The CDR3 sequence is 15 residues long. V dropped 2 bases and J dropped 4; count of bases not matched to a gene: 6. Germline CDR1 SGHDN, CDR2 FVKESK.

This chain joins TRBV2 and TRBJ1-5, with TRBD1 matching 9 bases. This CDR3 contains 15 residues. CDR1 is SNHLY and CDR2 is FYNNEI in the germline V gene. V lost 4 bases and J lost 7; bases outside the gene matches: 8. The CDR3 DNA is TGTGCCAGCAGTGCGGACAGGGGACCGGGCCAGCCCCAGCATTTT. It yields the protein CASSADRGPGQPQHF.

The genes are TRBV12-5 and TRBJ1-6; TRBD1 matches at 7 bases. The V and J ends lost 0 bases and 3 bases, in that order; junction bases with no gene match: 11. The CDR3 has 19 residues. Germline lookup yields CDR1 LGHNT and CDR2 FRNRAP. CDR3 loop: CASGLVSPRDSHYNSPLHF. The CDR3 DNA sequence: TGTGCTAGTGGTTTGGTATCCCCCAGGGACAGTCACTATAATTCACCCCTCCACTTT. The whole variable domain, remainder taken from reference TRBV12-5 and TRBJ1-6, is DARVTQTPRHKVTEMGQEVTMRCQPILGHNTVFWYRQTMMQGLELLAYFRNRAPLDDSGMPKDRFSAEMPDATLATLKIQPSEPRDSAVYFCASGLVSPRDSHYNSPLHFGNGTRLTVT.

The chain carries TRBV5-1 and TRBJ2-3; TRBD1 matches at 9 bases. CDR1 and CDR2 (germline): SGHRS, YFSETQ. CDR3 size: 16 residues. The J segment lost 2 bases and the V segment lost 3 bases, leaving 7 bases of the junction unmatched. DNA of the CDR3: TGCGCCAGCAGCTCACCCAGGGACAGGGTCACAGATACGCAGTATTTT. Protein: CASSSPRDRVTDTQYF.

This chain uses TRBV11-2 with TRBJ1-3; D remains unclear. Per the germline V gene, CDR1 is SGHAT and CDR2 is FQNNGV. With 0 bases removed from V and 4 bases from J, the gap between germline ends came to 7 bases. The CDR3 loop spans 14 amino acids. The CDR3 spells CASSLDRVGNTIYF. The CDR3 DNA is TGTGCCAGCAGCTTAGATCGGGTCGGAAACACCATATATTTT.

This chain's CDR3 is CASSLQGLPETQYF. The CDR3 nucleotides read TGTGCCAGCAGCCTACAGGGTCTACCGGAGACCCAGTACTTC. This chain links TRBV21-1 with TRBJ2-5; the D call TRBD1 from the table was never checked on the DNA. TRBV21-1 constitutes a pseudogene. The CDR3 is made up of 14 amino acids.

V and J are TRBV24-1 and TRBJ2-3; 13 positions agree with TRBD2. The CDR3 is made up of 15 amino acids. V was pared by 7 bases and J by 4 bases, with 4 bases of the junction left unmatched. Germline CDR1 is KGHDR and CDR2 is SFDVKD. CDR3 region: CATSTSGGAADTQYF. In DNA form, the CDR3 reads TGTGCCACCAGCACTAGCGGGGGGGCGGCAGATACGCAGTATTTT.